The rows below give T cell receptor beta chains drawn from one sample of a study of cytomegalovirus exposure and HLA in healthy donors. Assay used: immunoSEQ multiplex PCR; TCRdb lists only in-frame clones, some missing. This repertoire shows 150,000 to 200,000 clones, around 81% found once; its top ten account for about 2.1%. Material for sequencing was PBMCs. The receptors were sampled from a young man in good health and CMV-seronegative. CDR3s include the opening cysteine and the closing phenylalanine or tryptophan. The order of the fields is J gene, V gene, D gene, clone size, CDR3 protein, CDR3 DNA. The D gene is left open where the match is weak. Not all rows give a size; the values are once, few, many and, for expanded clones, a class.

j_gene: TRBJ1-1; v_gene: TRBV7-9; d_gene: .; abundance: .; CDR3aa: CASSLVQGSTEAFF; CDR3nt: TGTGCCAGCAGCTTAGTTCAGGGAAGCACTGAAGCTTTCTTT
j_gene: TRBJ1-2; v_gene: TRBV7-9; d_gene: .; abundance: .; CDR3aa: CASSFGQPSPAYGYTF; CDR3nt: TGTGCCAGCAGCTTCGGACAGCCTTCGCCAGCGTATGGCTACACCTTC
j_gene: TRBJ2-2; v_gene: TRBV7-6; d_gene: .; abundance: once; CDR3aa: CASSISRGANTGELFF; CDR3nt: TGTGCCAGCAGCATATCCAGGGGCGCGAACACCGGGGAGCTGTTTTTT
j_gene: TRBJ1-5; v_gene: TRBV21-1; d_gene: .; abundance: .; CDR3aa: CASSNAGGPNQPQHF; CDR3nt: TGTGCCAGCAGCAACGCAGGGGGCCCAAATCAGCCCCAGCATTTT
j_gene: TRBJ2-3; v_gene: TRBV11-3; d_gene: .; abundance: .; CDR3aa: CASSLVAQSTDTQYF; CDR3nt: TGTGCCAGCAGCTTAGTAGCCCAGAGCACAGATACGCAGTATTTT
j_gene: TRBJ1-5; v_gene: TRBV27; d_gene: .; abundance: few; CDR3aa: CASSSAPNQPQHF; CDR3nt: TGTGCCAGCAGTAGCGCTCCCAATCAGCCCCAGCATTTT
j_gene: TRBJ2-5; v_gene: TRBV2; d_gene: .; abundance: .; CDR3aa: CASSTSGYQETQYF; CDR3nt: TGTGCCAGCAGTACGAGCGGGTACCAAGAGACCCAGTACTTC
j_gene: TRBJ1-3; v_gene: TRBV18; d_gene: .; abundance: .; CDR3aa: CASSPEDSSGNTIYF; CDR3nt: TGTGCCAGCTCACCAGAGGACAGCTCTGGAAACACCATATATTTT
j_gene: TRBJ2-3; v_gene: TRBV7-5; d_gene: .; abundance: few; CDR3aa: CVRSSGLAGAGLSTDTQYF; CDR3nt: TGTGTCAGAAGCTCGGGACTAGCGGGAGCTGGGCTTAGCACAGATACGCAGTATTTT
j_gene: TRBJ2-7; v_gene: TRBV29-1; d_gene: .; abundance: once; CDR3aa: CSVVWGAYEQYF; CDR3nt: TGCAGCGTTGTCTGGGGAGCCTACGAGCAGTACTTC
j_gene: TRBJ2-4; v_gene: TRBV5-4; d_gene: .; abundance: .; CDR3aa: CASSWGRGAKNIQYF; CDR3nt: TGTGCCAGCAGCTGGGGAAGGGGAGCCAAAAACATTCAGTACTTC
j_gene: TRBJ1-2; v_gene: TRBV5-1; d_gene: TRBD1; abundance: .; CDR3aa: CASSLARDSYGYTF; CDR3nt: TGCGCCAGCAGCTTGGCCCGGGACAGCTATGGCTACACCTTC
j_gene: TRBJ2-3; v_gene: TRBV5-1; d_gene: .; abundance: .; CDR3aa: CASSLDVAALSTDTQYF; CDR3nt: TGCGCCAGCAGCTTGGATGTAGCGGCCCTCAGCACAGATACGCAGTATTTT
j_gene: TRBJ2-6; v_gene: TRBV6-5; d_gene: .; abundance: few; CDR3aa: CASSYGRPGANVLTF; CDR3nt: TGTGCCAGCAGTTACGGGAGACCTGGGGCCAACGTCCTGACTTTC
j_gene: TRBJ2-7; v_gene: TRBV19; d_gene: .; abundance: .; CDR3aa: CASSRSGQLSSEQYF; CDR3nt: TGTGCCAGTAGTCGCTCGGGACAACTCTCCTCCGAGCAGTACTTC
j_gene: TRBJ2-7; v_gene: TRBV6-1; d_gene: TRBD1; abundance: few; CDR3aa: CASRKQGVYEQYF; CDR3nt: TGTGCCAGCAGAAAGCAGGGGGTATACGAGCAGTACTTC
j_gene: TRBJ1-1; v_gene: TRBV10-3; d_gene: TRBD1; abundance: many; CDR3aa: CAISEGTGGVGTEAFF; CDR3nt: TGTGCCATCAGTGAGGGGACAGGGGGAGTGGGGACTGAAGCTTTCTTT
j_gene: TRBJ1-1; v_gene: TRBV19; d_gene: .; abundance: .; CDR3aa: CASTPTPTGLEAFF; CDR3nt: TGTGCCAGTACCCCCACCCCGACAGGACTTGAAGCTTTCTTT
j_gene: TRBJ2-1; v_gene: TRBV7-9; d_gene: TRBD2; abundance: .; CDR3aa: CASSLSGTRGEQFF; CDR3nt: TGTGCCAGCAGCCTTAGCGGGACTCGGGGTGAGCAGTTCTTC
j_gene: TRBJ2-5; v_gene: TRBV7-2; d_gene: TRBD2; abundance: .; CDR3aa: CASSPTHLAGSLETQYF; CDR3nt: TGTGCCAGCAGCCCTACCCACTTAGCGGGAAGTTTGGAGACCCAGTACTTC
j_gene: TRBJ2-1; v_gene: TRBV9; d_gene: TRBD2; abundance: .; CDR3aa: CASSLDSGRQYNEQFF; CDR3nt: TGTGCCAGCAGCCTAGATAGCGGGAGGCAATACAATGAGCAGTTCTTC
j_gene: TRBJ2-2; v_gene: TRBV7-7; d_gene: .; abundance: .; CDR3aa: CASSPHGTAQGGGELFF; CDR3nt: TGTGCCAGCAGCCCCCACGGGACAGCGCAGGGAGGCGGGGAGCTGTTTTTT
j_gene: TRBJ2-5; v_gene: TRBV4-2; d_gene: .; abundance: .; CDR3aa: CASRSTPGHQQETQYF; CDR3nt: TGTGCCAGCAGATCCACGCCGGGACACCAACAAGAGACCCAGTACTTC
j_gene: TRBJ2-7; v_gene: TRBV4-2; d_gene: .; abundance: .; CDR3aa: CASSQDWASEQLTYEQYF; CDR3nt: TGTGCCAGCAGCCAAGATTGGGCTAGCGAGCAACTGACCTACGAGCAGTACTTC
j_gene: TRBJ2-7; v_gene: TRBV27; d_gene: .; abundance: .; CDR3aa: CASRRQAALGEQYF; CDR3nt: TGTGCCAGCAGGAGACAGGCGGCCCTCGGAGAGCAGTACTTC
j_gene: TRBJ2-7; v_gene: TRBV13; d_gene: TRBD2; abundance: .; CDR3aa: CASSFRLAARYEQYF; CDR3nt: TGTGCCAGCAGCTTCCGACTAGCGGCACGCTACGAGCAGTACTTC